This T cell receptor (beta chain) was identified in a study of CD4+ T cells in melanoma. Findings and limits, study-wide: CD8+ T cell, macrophage and B cell function reportedly correlated with neoantigen-specific CD4+ T cells. Diverse differentiation states were reported for melanoma neoantigen-specific CD4+ T cells.

As for this clone: What it binds is unknown.

TCRdb's copy holds only in-frame clones and misses some; the assay was immunoSEQ multiplex PCR. The sample includes 10,000 to 13,000 clones, almost 70% of them seen just once. The sample taken for sequencing was cells from a culture (not recorded whether cultured in vitro). This TCR derives from a human donor with melanoma.

The CDR3 DNA sequence: TGTGCCAGTAGAATGAACAGGGATCAGGGTGAAGCTTTCTTT. This encodes CASRMNRDQGEAFF. J is TRBJ1-1 and V is TRBV19; D is perhaps TRBD1 (6 bases). Germline V CDR1 and CDR2: LNHDA, SQIVND (reference sequence). V lost 6 bases and J lost 7, with 18 bases in between. The CDR3 has 14 amino acids.